This entry describes one TCR beta chain. Produced via immunoSEQ multiplex PCR; TCRdb's table is partial and in-frame only. This sample has 55,000 to 65,000 clones, with 77% found just once. Germline V CDR1 and CDR2: SGDLS, YYNGEE. The length of the CDR3 is 12 residues. Trimming cost V 4 bases and J 6 bases, with 8 bases left between them. This record belongs to a study of pediatric ulcerative colitis. The blood sample was taken during the colonoscopy visit. The material sequenced was blood. This TCR was sampled from a boy younger than 18 with moderate ulcerative colitis. This chain connects TRBV9 to TRBJ2-1; D gene ambiguous. CDR3 amino acids: CASSYLSNEQFF. In DNA form, the CDR3 reads TGTGCCAGCAGCTACCTGTCCAATGAGCAGTTCTTC.